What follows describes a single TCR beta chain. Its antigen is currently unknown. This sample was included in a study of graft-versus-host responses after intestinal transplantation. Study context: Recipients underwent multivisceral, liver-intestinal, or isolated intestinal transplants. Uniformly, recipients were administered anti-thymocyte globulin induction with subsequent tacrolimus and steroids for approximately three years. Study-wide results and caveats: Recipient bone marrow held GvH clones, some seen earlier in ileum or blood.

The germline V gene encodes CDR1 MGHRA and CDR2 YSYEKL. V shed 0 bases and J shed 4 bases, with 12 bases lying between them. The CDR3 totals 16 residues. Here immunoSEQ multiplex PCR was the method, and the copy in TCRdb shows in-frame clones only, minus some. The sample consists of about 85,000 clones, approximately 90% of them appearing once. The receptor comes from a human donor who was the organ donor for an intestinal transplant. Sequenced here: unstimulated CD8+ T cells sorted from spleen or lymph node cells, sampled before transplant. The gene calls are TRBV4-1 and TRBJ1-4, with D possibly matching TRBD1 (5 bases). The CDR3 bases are TGCGCCAGCAGCCAAGATCCGGGACCTCTTAATGAAAAACTGTTTTTT. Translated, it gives CASSQDPGPLNEKLFF.